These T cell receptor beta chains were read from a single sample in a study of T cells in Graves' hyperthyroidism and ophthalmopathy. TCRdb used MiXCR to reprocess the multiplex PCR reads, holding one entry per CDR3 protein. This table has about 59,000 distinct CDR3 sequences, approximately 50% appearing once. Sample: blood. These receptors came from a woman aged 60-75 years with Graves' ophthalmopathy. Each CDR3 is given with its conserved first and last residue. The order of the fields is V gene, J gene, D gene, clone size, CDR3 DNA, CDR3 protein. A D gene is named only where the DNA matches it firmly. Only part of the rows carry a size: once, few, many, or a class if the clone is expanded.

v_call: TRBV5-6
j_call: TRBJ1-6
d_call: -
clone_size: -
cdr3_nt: TGTGCCAGCAGTCTTAGGGGGACTAATTCACCCCTCCACTTT
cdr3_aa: CASSLRGTNSPLHF

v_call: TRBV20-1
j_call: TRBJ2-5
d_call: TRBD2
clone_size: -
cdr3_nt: TGCAGTCCACAGGTGGCGGGGGGCCAAGAGACCCAGTACTTC
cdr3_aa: CSPQVAGGQETQYF

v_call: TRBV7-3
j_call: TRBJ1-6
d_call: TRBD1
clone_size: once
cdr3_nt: TGTGCCAGCAGCCCCGATGGACAGGGGGATTCACCCCTCCACTTT
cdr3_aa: CASSPDGQGDSPLHF

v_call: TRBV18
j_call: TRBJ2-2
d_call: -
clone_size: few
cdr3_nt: TGTGCCAGCTCCCTAAGGACAGACCAGGGGGAGCTGTTTTTT
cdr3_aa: CASSLRTDQGELFF

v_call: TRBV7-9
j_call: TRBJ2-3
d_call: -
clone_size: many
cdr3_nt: TGTGCCAGCAGCAATACAGCGGGTCGGACAGATACGCAGTATTTT
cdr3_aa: CASSNTAGRTDTQYF

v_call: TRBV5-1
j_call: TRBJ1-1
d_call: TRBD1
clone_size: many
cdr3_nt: TGCGCCAGCAGCCCACGACAGGGGGGGGCCAGCACTGAAGCTTTCTTT
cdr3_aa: CASSPRQGGASTEAFF

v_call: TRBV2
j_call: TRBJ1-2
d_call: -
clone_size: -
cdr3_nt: TGTGCCAGCAGTGCGGGGACATCCTATGGCTACACCTTC
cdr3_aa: CASSAGTSYGYTF

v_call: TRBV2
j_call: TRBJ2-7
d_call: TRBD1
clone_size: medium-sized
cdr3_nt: TGTGCCAGCAGTGAAGGGACAGGGCCCTACGAGCAGTACTTC
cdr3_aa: CASSEGTGPYEQYF

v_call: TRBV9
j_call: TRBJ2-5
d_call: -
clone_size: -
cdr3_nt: TGTGCCAGCAGCGTAGTAGACCTCCACGGAGAGACCCAGTACTTC
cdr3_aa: CASSVVDLHGETQYF

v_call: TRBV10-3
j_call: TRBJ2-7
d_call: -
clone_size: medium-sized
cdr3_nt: TGTGCCATCAGTGAGTCGATGGGTTTTGAGCAGTACTTC
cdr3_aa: CAISESMGFEQYF

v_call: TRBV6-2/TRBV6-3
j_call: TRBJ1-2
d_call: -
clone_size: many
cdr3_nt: TGTGCCAGCAGTTACCCGGGGAGGGCTGATGGCTACACCTTC
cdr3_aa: CASSYPGRADGYTF

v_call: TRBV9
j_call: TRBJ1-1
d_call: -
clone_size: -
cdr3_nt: TGTGCCAGCAGCCCTGACGCGGGGGGGGAGGACACTGAAGTTTTCTTT
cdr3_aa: CASSPDAGGEDTEVFF

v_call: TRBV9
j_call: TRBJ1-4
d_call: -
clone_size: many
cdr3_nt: TGTGCCAGCAGCGGGACAGCAACTAATGAAAAACTGTTTTTT
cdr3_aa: CASSGTATNEKLFF

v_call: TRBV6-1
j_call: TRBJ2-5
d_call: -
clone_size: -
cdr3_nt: TGTGCCAGCAGGATGACAGGACGACAAGAGACCCAGTACTTC
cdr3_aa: CASRMTGRQETQYF

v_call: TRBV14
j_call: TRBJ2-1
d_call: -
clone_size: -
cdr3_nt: TGCGCCAGCGGCCAAGCTGGAAGCTCCTACAATGAGCAGTTCTTC
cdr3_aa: CASGQAGSSYNEQFF

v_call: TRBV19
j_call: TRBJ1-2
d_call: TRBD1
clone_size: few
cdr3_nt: TGTGCCAGTAGTATCCCTGCCGGACAGGGTTCTGGCTACACCTTC
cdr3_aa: CASSIPAGQGSGYTF

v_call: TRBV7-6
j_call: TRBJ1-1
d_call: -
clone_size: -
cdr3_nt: TGCGCCAGCAGCCAAGATTGGACAGATGGCCACACTGAAGCTTTCTTT
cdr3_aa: CASSQDWTDGHTEAFF

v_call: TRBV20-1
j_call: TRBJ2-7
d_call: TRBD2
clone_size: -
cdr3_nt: TGCAGTGCTAGAGATCCTGACGGGGGGGCGAGGCAGTACTTC
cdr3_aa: CSARDPDGGARQYF

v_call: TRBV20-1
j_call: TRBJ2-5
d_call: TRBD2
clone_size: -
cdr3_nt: TGCAGTTCTACTAGCGGGACTAGCGAGACCCAGTACTTC
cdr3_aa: CSSTSGTSETQYF

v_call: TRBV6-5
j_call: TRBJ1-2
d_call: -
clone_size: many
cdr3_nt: TGTGCCAGCAGACCCTTCCTAGACTATGGCTACACCTTC
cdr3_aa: CASRPFLDYGYTF

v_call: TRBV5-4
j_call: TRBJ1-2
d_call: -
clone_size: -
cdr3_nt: TGTGCCAGCAGCTTGATGGGATACACCTTC
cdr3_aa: CASSLMGYTF

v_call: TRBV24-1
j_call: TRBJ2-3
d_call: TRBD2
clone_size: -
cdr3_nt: TGTGCCACCAGTGACCCGGGACTAGCGGCCACAGATACGCAGTATTTT
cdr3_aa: CATSDPGLAATDTQYF

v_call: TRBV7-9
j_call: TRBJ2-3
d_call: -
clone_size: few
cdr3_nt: TGTGCCAGCAGCTTACCCCTAGCCACGAACCGCACAGATACGCAGTATTTT
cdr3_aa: CASSLPLATNRTDTQYF

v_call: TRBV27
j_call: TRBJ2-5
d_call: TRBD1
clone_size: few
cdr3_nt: TGTGCCAGCAGTACCGGACAGGGGGCGAGGGAGACCCAGTACTTC
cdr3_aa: CASSTGQGARETQYF

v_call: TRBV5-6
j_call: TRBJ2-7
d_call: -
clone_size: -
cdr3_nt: TGTGCCAGCAGCCCCCGAGGACAGGGAGGGAGAGGGGGCTCCTACGAGCAGTACTTC
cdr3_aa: CASSPRGQGGRGGSYEQYF

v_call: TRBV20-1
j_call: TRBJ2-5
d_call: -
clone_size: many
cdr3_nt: TGCAGTGCTTCAAGGGGGGTTATGGAGACCCGGTACTTC
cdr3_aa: CSASRGVMETRYF

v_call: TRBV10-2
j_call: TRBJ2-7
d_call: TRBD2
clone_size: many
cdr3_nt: TGCGCCAGCACTAGCGGGCCTTTTAGTCTAGTCTACGAGCAGTACTTC
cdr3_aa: CASTSGPFSLVYEQYF

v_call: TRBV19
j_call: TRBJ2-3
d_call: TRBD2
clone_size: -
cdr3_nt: TGTGCCAGTAGTATAGCGGGAGGGGATACGCAGTATTTT
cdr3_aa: CASSIAGGDTQYF

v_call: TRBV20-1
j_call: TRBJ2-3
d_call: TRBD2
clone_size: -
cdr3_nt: TGCAGTGCCCCAGGGACTAGCGGGAGAAGGGATACGCAGTATTTT
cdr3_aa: CSAPGTSGRRDTQYF

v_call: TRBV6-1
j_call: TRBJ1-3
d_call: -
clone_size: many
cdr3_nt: TGTGCCAGCAGTGAATACCGGCGAAACCAAGGAAACACCATATATTTT
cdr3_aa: CASSEYRRNQGNTIYF

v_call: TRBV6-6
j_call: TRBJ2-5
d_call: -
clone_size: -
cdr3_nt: TGTGCCAGCAGTTACGGGGCAGGGACCCAAGAGACCCAGTACTTC
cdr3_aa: CASSYGAGTQETQYF

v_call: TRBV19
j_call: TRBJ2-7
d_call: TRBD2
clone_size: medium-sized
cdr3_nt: TGTGCCAGTAGCCCCTTAGGGACTAGCGGCTCCTACGAGCAGTACTTC
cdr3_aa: CASSPLGTSGSYEQYF

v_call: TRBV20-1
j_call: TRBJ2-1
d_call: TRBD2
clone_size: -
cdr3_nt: TGCAGTGCTCAAGACCGACTAGCGGGGGACTACAATGAGCAGTTCTTC
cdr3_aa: CSAQDRLAGDYNEQFF

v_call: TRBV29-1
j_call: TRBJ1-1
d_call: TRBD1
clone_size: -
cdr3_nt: TGCAGCCCTCGGGACAGGGAGGGGAACACTGAAGCTTTCTTT
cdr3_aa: CSPRDREGNTEAFF

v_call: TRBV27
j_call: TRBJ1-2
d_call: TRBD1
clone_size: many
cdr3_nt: TGTGCCAGCAGTTGGAAGGGGGCGATTGGCTACACCTTC
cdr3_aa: CASSWKGAIGYTF

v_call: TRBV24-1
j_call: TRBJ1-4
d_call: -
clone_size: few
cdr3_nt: TGTGCCACCAGTGATGGGTCGGGCCACCTGTTTTTT
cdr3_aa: CATSDGSGHLFF

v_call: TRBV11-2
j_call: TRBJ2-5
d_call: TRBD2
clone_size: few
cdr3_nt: TGTGCCAGCAGCCCAACCAGCGGGGGATCGGGGACCCAGTACTTC
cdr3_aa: CASSPTSGGSGTQYF

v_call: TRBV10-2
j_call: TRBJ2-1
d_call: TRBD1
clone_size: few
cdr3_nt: TGCGCCAGCAGTGAAGGGGACAGTTACTACAATGAGCAGTTCTTC
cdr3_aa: CASSEGDSYYNEQFF

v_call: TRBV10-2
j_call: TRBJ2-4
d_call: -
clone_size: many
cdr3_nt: TGCGCCAGCAGTGAGGCACTAGCCCCCAAAAACATTCAGTACTTC
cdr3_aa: CASSEALAPKNIQYF

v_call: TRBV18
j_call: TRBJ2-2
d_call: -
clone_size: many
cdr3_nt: TGTGCCAGCTCACCACTGGGCTACACCGGGGAGCTGTTTTTT
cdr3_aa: CASSPLGYTGELFF

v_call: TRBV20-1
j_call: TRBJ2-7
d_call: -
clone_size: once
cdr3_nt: TGCAGTGCTAGCGGTTCCTACGAGCAGTACTTC
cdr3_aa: CSASGSYEQYF

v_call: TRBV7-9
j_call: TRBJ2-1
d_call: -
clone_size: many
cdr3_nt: TGTGCCAGCAGCCAAACCCAGGGTGAGCAGTTCTTC
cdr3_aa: CASSQTQGEQFF

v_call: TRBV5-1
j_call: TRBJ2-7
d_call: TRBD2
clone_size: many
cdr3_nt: TGCGCCAGCAGCCGATCGCCGGACTCTAAAGCGGGAGGGTTCTACGAGCAGTACTTC
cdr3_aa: CASSRSPDSKAGGFYEQYF

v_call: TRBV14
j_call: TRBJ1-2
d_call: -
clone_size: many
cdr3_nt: TGTGCCAGCAGCCAAGCCGGCAGTCTAAACTATGGCTACACCTTC
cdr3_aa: CASSQAGSLNYGYTF

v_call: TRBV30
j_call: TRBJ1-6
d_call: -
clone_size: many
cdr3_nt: TGTGCCTGGAGTGTAGGTGGTCCTAATTCACCCCTCCACTTT
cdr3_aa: CAWSVGGPNSPLHF

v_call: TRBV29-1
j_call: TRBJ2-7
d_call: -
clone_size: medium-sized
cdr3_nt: TGCAGCGTTGAAGGGACAGTCCCCTTGGAGCAGTACTTC
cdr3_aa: CSVEGTVPLEQYF

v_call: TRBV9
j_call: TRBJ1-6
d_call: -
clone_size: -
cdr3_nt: TGTGCCAGCAGCCCAGAGGGACGGCCGAATTCACCCCTCCACTTT
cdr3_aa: CASSPEGRPNSPLHF

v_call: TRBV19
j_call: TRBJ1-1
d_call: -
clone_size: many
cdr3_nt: TGTGCCAGCCTAACCTTGGGGAACACTGAAGCTTTCTTT
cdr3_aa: CASLTLGNTEAFF

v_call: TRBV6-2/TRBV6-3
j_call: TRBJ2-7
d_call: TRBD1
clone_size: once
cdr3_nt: TGTGCCAGCAGTTACCTCGGGACAGGGCGGGACGAGCAGTACTTC
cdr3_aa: CASSYLGTGRDEQYF

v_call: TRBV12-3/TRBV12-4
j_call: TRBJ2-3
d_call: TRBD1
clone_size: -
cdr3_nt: TGTGCCAGCAGCTTGCAGGGGGCTGGTTTGGATACGCAGTATTTT
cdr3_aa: CASSLQGAGLDTQYF

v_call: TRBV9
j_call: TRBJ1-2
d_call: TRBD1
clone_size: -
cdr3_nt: TGTGCCAGCAGCGAAGGGGTTGGGACAGGGGGATATAACTATGGCTACACCTTC
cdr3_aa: CASSEGVGTGGYNYGYTF

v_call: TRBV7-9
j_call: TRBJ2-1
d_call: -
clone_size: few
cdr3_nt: TGTGCCACGACTACTCGGAATGAGCAGTTCTTC
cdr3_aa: CATTTRNEQFF

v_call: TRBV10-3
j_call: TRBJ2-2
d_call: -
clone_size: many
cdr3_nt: TGTGCCATCAGTGAGTCAAAGGGGGAAACCGGGGAGCTGTTTTTT
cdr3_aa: CAISESKGETGELFF

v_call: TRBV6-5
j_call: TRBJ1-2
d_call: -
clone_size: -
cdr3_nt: TGTGCCAGCAGTACCAATGTCGGGACCTCTGGAAACACCTTC
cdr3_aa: CASSTNVGTSGNTF

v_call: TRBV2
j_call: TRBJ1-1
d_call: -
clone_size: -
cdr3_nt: TGTGCCAGCAGTGAAAGCTGGGCGGTAACTGAAGCTTTCTTT
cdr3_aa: CASSESWAVTEAFF

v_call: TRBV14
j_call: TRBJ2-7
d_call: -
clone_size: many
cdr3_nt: TGTGCCAGCAGCCAAGATTTTGCCCCAGGGGACGAGCAGTACTTC
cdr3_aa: CASSQDFAPGDEQYF

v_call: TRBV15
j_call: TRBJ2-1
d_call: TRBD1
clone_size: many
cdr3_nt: TGTGCCACCAGCCAGGACAGGGGGTCTGGTTACAATGAGCAGTTCTTC
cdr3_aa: CATSQDRGSGYNEQFF

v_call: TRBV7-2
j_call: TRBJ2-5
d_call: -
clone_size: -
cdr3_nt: TGTGCCAGCAGCCCGGGACCCGCCTGGAAGGCCCAGTACTTC
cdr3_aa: CASSPGPAWKAQYF

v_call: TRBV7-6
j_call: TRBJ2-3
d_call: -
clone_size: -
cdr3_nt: TGTGCCAGCAGCTTAGACCGCACAGATACGCAGTATTTT
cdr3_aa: CASSLDRTDTQYF